The 18 T cell receptor beta chains below all came from one sample that was sequenced in a study of shared clonotypes between healthy human individuals. This table comes from immunoSEQ multiplex PCR, and its TCRdb copy is limited to in-frame clones, with some not included. The sample lists 2 million to 2.5 million clones; 85% to 95% were seen once. Sequencing was performed on naive CD4+ T cells from PBMCs. As for subset: CD45RA+ positively selected. The receptors shown here come from a man aged 18 to 30 in good health. Some clones in this sample may be carry-over from other donors' samples.

The V gene is TRBV7-2, the J gene TRBJ2-3, with D tentatively TRBD2 (6 bases). Trimming cost V 4 bases and J 5 bases, with 16 bases left between them. Germline V CDR1 and CDR2: SGHTA, FQGNSA. CDR3 length: 15 residues. Here the CDR3 reads CASSYPPGVRDTQYF. CDR3 nucleotide sequence: TGTGCCAGCAGCTACCCCCCGGGAGTTCGAGATACGCAGTATTTT.

With regard to this clone: The same CDR3 is also encoded by other DNA sequences in this sample. This sequence joins TRBV7-9 and TRBJ2-5; possible D gene TRBD2, 5 bases. Germline V gene data show CDR1 as SEHNR and CDR2 as FQNEAQ (reference sequence). The CDR3 has 13 amino acids. Trimming cost V 4 bases and J 2 bases, with 8 bases left between them. CDR3 in DNA: TGTGCCAGCAGCTCCTCGGGACAAGAGACCCAGTACTTC. This encodes CASSSSGQETQYF. The full variable domain, its missing parts supplied by reference TRBV7-9 and TRBJ2-5, is DTGVSQNPRHKITKRGQNVTFRCDPISEHNRLYWYRQTLGQGPEFLTYFQNEAQLEKSRLLSDRFSAERPKGSFSTLEIQRTEQGDSAMYLCASSSSGQETQYFGPGTRLLVL.

Notes on this clone: The same CDR3 arises from other DNA sequences in this sample as well. This chain uses TRBV29-1 with TRBJ2-1; D remains unclear. There are 10 residues in the CDR3. The V and J ends lost 6 bases and 2 bases respectively, with 2 bases between them. Germline lookup yields CDR1 SQVTM and CDR2 ANQGSEA. The CDR3 DNA sequence: TGCAGCGTAGCCTACAATGAGCAGTTCTTC. Encoded protein: CSVAYNEQFF.

To note about this clone: This same CDR3 is encoded by further DNA sequences in the sample. The V gene is TRBV28, the J gene TRBJ2-7; 7 bases line up with TRBD1. V shed 5 bases, J shed 3 bases, and the junction held 7 bases outside the gene matches. Per germline, CDR1 MDHEN and CDR2 SYDVKM. This CDR3 has 14 amino acids. DNA of the CDR3: TGTGCCAGCAGTACTCCGGGACAGATCTACGAGCAGTACTTC. Its protein product is CASSTPGQIYEQYF.

V usage is TRBV27 and J usage is TRBJ2-5; D is ambiguous. Germline loops: CDR1 MNHEY, CDR2 SMNVEV (reference sequence). Deletions cut 1 base from V and 9 bases from J, with 15 bases between. The CDR3 is made up of 14 amino acids. The chain's CDR3 is CASSLFAASRAQYF. CDR3 coding DNA: TGTGCCAGCAGTTTATTCGCAGCCTCAAGGGCCCAGTACTTC.

This sequence joins TRBV28 and TRBJ1-5; tentatively, D is TRBD1 (6 bases). The CDR3 extends over 14 amino acids. Germline-derived CDR1 and CDR2 are MDHEN and SYDVKM. Deletions cut 5 bases from V and 6 bases from J, with 14 bases between. The CDR3 loop reads CASSVHRVRQPQHF. The CDR3 nucleotides read TGTGCCAGCAGTGTCCACAGGGTTCGTCAGCCCCAGCATTTT.

This clone was seen just once. V and J are TRBV5-1 and TRBJ1-2; TRBD1 matches at 7 bases. Trimming removed 6 bases from V and 8 bases from J; junction bases left unmatched: 10. CDR3 length: 13 residues. CDR1 and CDR2 (germline): SGHRS, YFSETQ. CDR3 amino acids: CASTNRGSEGYTF. CDR3 DNA: TGCGCCAGCACCAACAGGGGATCTGAGGGCTACACCTTC.

The V and J genes are TRBV9 and TRBJ2-2, with unresolved D. CDR1 SGDLS and CDR2 YYNGEE come from the germline V gene. This CDR3 is built from 16 residues. V shed 4 bases and J shed 3 bases, with 16 bases lying between them. The CDR3, as DNA: TGTGCCAGCAGCCTAGGCCCAGGTAGTTACACCGGGGAGCTGTTTTTT. Its translation: CASSLGPGSYTGELFF.

J is TRBJ2-3 and V is TRBV6-6; D gene uncertain. The germline V and J ends were trimmed by 5 bases and 2 bases, with 14 bases remaining between them. Germline loops: CDR1 MNHNY, CDR2 SVGAGI (reference sequence). The CDR3 extends over 15 amino acids. The CDR3 nucleotides read TGTGCCAGCAGTAGTACGTGGACGGACACAGATACGCAGTATTTT. This encodes CASSSTWTDTDTQYF.

This chain links TRBV6-1 with TRBJ1-5; TRBD1 agrees at 9 bases. The length of the CDR3 is 15 residues. V gave up 0 bases and J gave up 6 bases; unmatched junction bases: 3. In germline, CDR1 is MNHNS, CDR2 SASEGT. The CDR3 bases are TGTGCCAGCAGTGAAGCTATGACAGGGGGTCAGCCCCAGCATTTT. Protein: CASSEAMTGGQPQHF.

The gene calls are TRBV4-3 and TRBJ2-2; the match to TRBD2 covers 7 bases. Germline trimming cut 4 bases from V and 1 base from J; bases unmatched to any gene: 9. CDR3 length: 17 amino acids. Germline V gives CDR1 LGHNA, CDR2 YSLEER. Here the CDR3 reads CASSRGGGGRNTGELFF. CDR3 DNA sequence: TGCGCCAGCAGCCGGGGGGGTGGCGGGAGGAACACCGGGGAGCTGTTTTTT.

This chain uses TRBV30 with TRBJ2-7, with 12 bases lining up with TRBD2. The CDR3 totals 15 residues. The V gene's germline CDR1 is GTSNPN and CDR2 SVGIG (reference sequence). V shed 5 bases, J shed 4 bases, and the junction held 9 bases outside the gene matches. The CDR3 DNA sequence: TGTGCCTGGGCCACAGGACTAGCGGGATCATACGAGCAGTACTTC. Translating gives CAWATGLAGSYEQYF.

The chain uses TRBV5-1 and TRBJ2-7; 9 nucleotides match TRBD1. From germline, CDR1 is SGHRS and CDR2 YFSETQ. With V trimmed by 5 bases and J by 0 bases, 6 bases remained unmatched. The CDR3 is made up of 15 amino acids. The CDR3 DNA follows: TGCGCCAGCAGGACCGGGACAGGGAGCTCCTACGAGCAGTACTTC. It translates to CASRTGTGSSYEQYF.

V is TRBV12-5 and J is TRBJ2-7, with D perhaps matching TRBD1 (5 bases). The V gene's germline CDR1 is LGHNT and CDR2 FRNRAP. The CDR3 extends over 12 amino acids. Trimming pared 1 base from V and 9 bases from J, leaving 10 bases between. The CDR3 loop is CASGLAPGPQYF. The CDR3 DNA sequence: TGTGCTAGTGGTTTGGCTCCAGGGCCGCAGTACTTC.

In its sample, this clone was seen once. This sequence joins TRBV28 and TRBJ2-1; D gene unclear. V was shortened by 3 bases and J by 4 bases, with 10 bases between the two germline ends. Germline CDR1 and CDR2: MDHEN and SYDVKM. The CDR3 has 14 amino acids. The CDR3 loop is CASSFLRKYNEQFF. The CDR3 region has the DNA TGTGCCAGCAGTTTTCTCAGAAAATACAATGAGCAGTTCTTC.

V is TRBV5-1 and J is TRBJ1-4; D gene unclear. The V gene lost 0 bases and the J gene lost 0 bases, with 9 bases spanning the gap. The germline gives CDR1 SGHRS, CDR2 YFSETQ. CDR3 length equals 16 residues. CDR3: CASSLGGPPTNEKLFF. The CDR3, as DNA: TGCGCCAGCAGCTTGGGAGGGCCCCCAACTAATGAAAAACTGTTTTTT.

In nucleotides, the CDR3 is TGCGCCAGCAGCTTGGGGACTAGCGGGATGACCGGGGAGCTGTTTTTT. Translation: CASSLGTSGMTGELFF. This chain uses TRBV5-1 with TRBJ2-2; 12 bases match TRBD2. CDR1 and CDR2 (germline): SGHRS, YFSETQ. The CDR3 consists of 16 residues. The V gene end was trimmed by 0 bases and the J gene end by 5 bases; junction bases not matched to a gene: 2.

The chain combines TRBV7-8 with TRBJ1-1; 8 nucleotides align to TRBD1. Unmatched junction bases numbered 10, after V lost 5 bases and J lost 5 bases. The CDR3 loop spans 15 amino acids. The germline gives CDR1 SGHVS, CDR2 FQNEAQ. The CDR3 loop is CASSTGTGRGTEAFF. CDR3 nucleotides: TGTGCCAGCAGCACAGGGACAGGCCGAGGGACTGAAGCTTTCTTT. The full variable domain, with the rest looked up from reference TRBV7-8 and TRBJ1-1, is GAGVSQSPRYKVAKRGQDVALRCDPISGHVSLFWYQQALGQGPEFLTYFQNEAQLDKSGLPSDRFFAERPEGSVSTLKIQRTQQEDSAVYLCASSTGTGRGTEAFFGQGTRLTVV.